The clone carrying this TCR beta chain was detected a few times. The data stem from a study of patients and donors after allogeneic stem cell transplantation. TCRdb reanalysed the RT-PCR reads using MiXCR and keeps one entry per CDR3 protein. This table has over 350,000 distinct CDR3 sequences, under 20% appearing once. The length of the CDR3 is 14 residues. Looked up from germline, CDR1 is SGHNT and CDR2 is YENEEA. Trimming took off 0 bases at V and 10 bases at J, with 12 bases between the two ends. This receptor was obtained from a human donor who was either an allogeneic HSCT recipient or a stem cell or donor lymphocyte infusion donor (not recorded which). It is not recorded whose cells these are; they may come from a transplant donor. The chain carries TRBV11-3 and TRBJ1-4; the D gene is possibly TRBD1 (6 bases). The sequenced material came from blood, either unsorted or a sorted T cell fraction (not recorded which). The CDR3 nucleotides read TGTGCCAGCAGCTTAGAAACAGGGAAAGGAAAACTGTTTTTT. The encoded protein is CASSLETGKGKLFF.